The 16 T cell receptor beta chains below all came from one sample that was sequenced in a study of identical twins. TCRdb fed the 5' RACE reads into MiXCR, producing one record per CDR3 protein. This sample carries about 520,000 distinct CDR3 sequences, less than 25% of them seen once, and the ten largest clones take 0.8% to 1%. This same sample was also part of a study on T cells expressing NK-cell markers.

Input material: CD4+ T cells sorted from blood. These receptors all come from a woman aged 18-35 years in good health.

The rearrangement joins TRBV4-3 to TRBJ1-1, with D hard to call. The CDR3 has 13 residues. CDR1 and CDR2 from the germline V gene are LGHNA and YSLEER. The V end was cut by 6 bases, the J end by 4 bases, with 12 bases between. The CDR3 nucleotides are TGCGCCAGCAGTAATGGTGTCTTCACTGAAGCTTTCTTT. As protein: CASSNGVFTEAFF.

This clonotype was detected only a few times. J is TRBJ1-6 and V is TRBV2, with D possibly TRBD1 on 5 matching bases. V lost 0 bases to trimming and J lost 5 bases, with 8 bases between them. From germline, CDR1 is SNHLY and CDR2 FYNNEI. CDR3 length: 15 residues. The CDR3 nucleotides are TGTGCCAGCAGTGAAGCGGGGGGGAATAATTCACCCCTCCACTTT. The encoded protein is CASSEAGGNNSPLHF.

The CDR3 spells CSASGLAVNEQFF. The CDR3 nucleotides are TGCAGTGCTAGTGGCCTAGCTGTCAATGAGCAGTTCTTC. This chain links TRBV20-1 with TRBJ2-1, with TRBD2 as a possible D gene (5 bases). Trimming took 3 bases from V and 6 from J, leaving 12 bases between them. Germline V gives CDR1 DFQATT, CDR2 SNEGSKA (reference sequence). The CDR3 has 13 amino acids.

The CDR3 sequence is CASSETSGGNTGELFF. CDR3 nucleotide sequence: TGTGCCAGCAGCGAAACTAGCGGGGGGAACACCGGGGAGCTGTTTTTT. The V and J genes are TRBV3-1 and TRBJ2-2, with 11 nucleotides matching TRBD2. The CDR3 is 16 residues long. The trim removed 5 bases at V and 1 base at J, leaving 3 bases unmatched. CDR1 is LGHDT and CDR2 is YNNKEL in the germline V gene (reference sequence).

This chain links TRBV20-1 with TRBJ1-2; D may be TRBD1 (5 bases). Germline CDR1 and CDR2: DFQATT and SNEGSKA (reference sequence). V was shortened by 3 bases and J by 5 bases, with 13 bases between the two germline ends. CDR3 length: 13 residues. The CDR3 is CSASNARVYGYTF. CDR3 DNA: TGCAGTGCTAGTAATGCCAGGGTATATGGCTACACCTTC.

The rearrangement uses TRBV12-3 or TRBV12-4 and TRBJ2-1; 10 nucleotides agree with TRBD1. CDR3 length: 14 residues. The V gene end was trimmed by 10 bases and the J gene end by 7 bases; junction bases not matched to a gene: 10. CDR3 in amino acids: CATSTGTGVNEQFF. In nucleotides, the CDR3 is TGTGCCACCTCAACCGGGACAGGGGTGAATGAGCAGTTCTTC.

This chain connects TRBV5-5 to TRBJ2-1, with 12 bases fitting TRBD2. Per the germline V gene, CDR1 is SGHKS and CDR2 is YYEKEE (reference sequence). The CDR3 is 14 residues long. J lost 7 bases, V lost 4 bases, and 3 bases had no gene match. The CDR3 is CASSTGTSGNEQFF. DNA of the CDR3: TGTGCCAGCAGCACCGGGACTAGCGGGAATGAGCAGTTCTTC.

This clonotype was observed a handful of times. The chain recombines TRBV7-9 with TRBJ2-7, with D perhaps TRBD2 (5 bases). Germline CDR1 and CDR2: SEHNR and FQNEAQ (reference sequence). The CDR3 totals 11 residues. V dropped 9 bases and J dropped 2 bases, with 8 bases sitting between them. Written as DNA, the CDR3 is TGTGCCAGTCTGGGAGCCTACGAGCAGTACTTC. Protein sequence: CASLGAYEQYF.

The chain links TRBV6-6 to TRBJ2-1, with a weak D call TRBD1 (6 bases). The length of the CDR3 is 10 residues. With 8 bases removed from V and 8 bases from J, the gap between germline ends came to 7 bases. Germline V gives CDR1 MNHNY, CDR2 SVGAGI (reference sequence). The CDR3 region has the DNA TGTGCCAGCGGGGGCGATGAGCAGTTCTTC. It is translated as CASGGDEQFF.

This clonotype was detected only a few times. This rearrangement joins TRBV5-1 to TRBJ2-1; possible D gene TRBD1, 5 bases. This CDR3 has 19 residues. Trimming pared 6 bases from V and 0 bases from J, leaving 25 bases between. Germline V gene lookup returns CDR1 SGHRS and CDR2 YFSETQ. CDR3 sequence: CASTEFGADYPDSYNEQFF. Written as DNA, the CDR3 is TGCGCCAGCACTGAATTTGGGGCGGATTATCCAGACTCCTACAATGAGCAGTTCTTC.

J is TRBJ2-1 and V is TRBV6-5; D is unclear. CDR1 and CDR2 (germline): MNHEY, SVGAGI. Trimming left V 0 bases short and J 9 bases short, with 12 bases between. There are 14 residues in the CDR3. CDR3 DNA sequence: TGTGCCAGCAGTTACTCGATTACTTCTGGTGAGCAGTTCTTC. Translating it yields CASSYSITSGEQFF.

The rearrangement links TRBV29-1 to TRBJ1-4; D not certain. CDR3 length: 13 amino acids. Germline assignment: CDR1 SQVTM and CDR2 ANQGSEA. V was pared by 4 bases and J by 4 bases, with 10 bases between. The CDR3 loop reads CSVGATLNEKLFF. The CDR3, as DNA: TGCAGCGTTGGGGCCACCCTTAATGAAAAACTGTTTTTT.

This clonotype was detected only a few times. The J gene is TRBJ1-1, the V gene TRBV27; D ambiguous. The CDR3 extends over 15 amino acids. Germline CDR1 and CDR2: MNHEY and SMNVEV (reference sequence). V dropped 5 bases and J dropped 0 bases, with 13 bases sitting between them. CDR3 DNA sequence: TGTGCCAGCAGTCCGCTTGGCAGCTTGAACACTGAAGCTTTCTTT. Encoded protein: CASSPLGSLNTEAFF.

DNA of the CDR3: TGTGCCAGCAGCACCATCCGCCGAAGCCCTCAAGAGACCCAGTACTTC. Residues: CASSTIRRSPQETQYF. The V gene is TRBV11-2, the J gene TRBJ2-5; D is unclear. Trimming pared 5 bases from V and 2 bases from J, leaving 18 bases between. Germline V gives CDR1 SGHAT, CDR2 FQNNGV. The CDR3 spans 16 residues.

In DNA, the CDR3 is TGTGCCAGCAGCGGACGGCACTCTGAAGCTTTCTTT. This translates into CASSGRHSEAFF. The rearrangement joins TRBV12-3 or TRBV12-4 to TRBJ1-1, with unresolved D. The CDR3 consists of 12 residues. The V end lost 6 bases, the J end lost 6 bases, and 11 bases lay between the germline ends.

V and J are TRBV5-1 and TRBJ2-7, with 8 bases that match TRBD1. V shed 2 bases and J 7 bases; nucleotides not matched to a gene: 11. Germline V lookup: CDR1 SGHRS, CDR2 YFSETQ. The CDR3 runs 15 residues. The CDR3 bases are TGCGCCAGCAGCTTAGGGACAGGTAACAAGGGGGAGCAGTACTTC. Amino acid sequence: CASSLGTGNKGEQYF.